Sequencing of this T cell receptor beta chain was carried out in a study of cytomegalovirus exposure and HLA in healthy donors. General observations from the study: Published work reported that the classifier diagnosed cytomegalovirus status with high specificity and sensitivity. In a later analysis, TCR beta V- and J-gene trimming was associated with a missense DCLRE1C variant. Most TCR beta V segments were productive about 90% or about 30% of the time in an earlier analysis.

Germline V gene sequence: CDR1 SGHVS, CDR2 FNYEAQ. Trimming shortened V by 5 bases and J by 7 bases, and 11 bases separated the two germline ends. There are 12 residues in the CDR3. With regard to this clone: Its antigen is not identified.

It was with 60 Vbeta and 13 Jbeta primers that the PCR ran. Method: immunoSEQ multiplex PCR; TCRdb's copy keeps in-frame clones and lacks some. This table holds about 88,000 clones, approximately 77% found once. The J gene is TRBJ1-2, the V gene TRBV7-6; D unresolved. This TCR was recovered from a woman aged 40 to 55 in good health and CMV-seronegative. The sequenced sample consisted of PBMCs. This CDR3 reads CASSHYEAGYTF. In DNA, the CDR3 is TGTGCCAGCAGCCATTACGAGGCTGGCTACACCTTC.